The rows below give T cell receptor beta chains drawn from one sample of a study of blood T cells in healthy people across ages. TCRdb re-analysed the 5' RACE reads in MiXCR, keeping a single row per CDR3 protein. The sample yields 1.5 million to 2 million distinct CDR3 sequences, about 50% seen once. Sequenced material: blood. Every receptor here comes from a woman aged 40 to 49 in good health. The CDR3 runs from the conserved cysteine through the conserved F or W. A D gene is named only where the DNA matches it firmly. For some rows the clone size is stated as once, few or many, or as a class when expanded; others skip it.

d_call: -; v_call: TRBV15; j_call: TRBJ2-5; clone_size: -; cdr3_aa: CATSRDSSYQETQYF; cdr3_nt: TGTGCCACCAGCAGAGATTCGAGCTACCAAGAGACCCAGTACTTC
d_call: -; v_call: TRBV13; j_call: TRBJ2-7; clone_size: -; cdr3_aa: CASSLGGRGIYEQYF; cdr3_nt: TGTGCCAGCAGCTTAGGCGGCAGGGGTATTTACGAGCAGTACTTC
d_call: TRBD2; v_call: TRBV20-1; j_call: TRBJ2-1; clone_size: -; cdr3_aa: CSARAGLLYNEQFF; cdr3_nt: TGCAGTGCTAGAGCGGGACTACTATACAATGAGCAGTTCTTC
d_call: TRBD2; v_call: TRBV20-1; j_call: TRBJ2-3; clone_size: -; cdr3_aa: CSGFSGGNTDTQYF; cdr3_nt: TGCAGTGGTTTTAGCGGGGGGAACACAGATACGCAGTATTTT
d_call: -; v_call: TRBV20-1; j_call: TRBJ1-5; clone_size: -; cdr3_aa: CSASLGVNQPQHF; cdr3_nt: TGCAGTGCTAGCTTGGGGGTAAATCAGCCCCAGCATTTT
d_call: TRBD1; v_call: TRBV4-3; j_call: TRBJ2-1; clone_size: -; cdr3_aa: CASRPETGGYNEQFF; cdr3_nt: TGCGCCAGCAGACCCGAGACAGGGGGCTACAATGAGCAGTTCTTC
d_call: TRBD2; v_call: TRBV5-1; j_call: TRBJ2-3; clone_size: -; cdr3_aa: CASSPGTSGVRTDTQYF; cdr3_nt: TGCGCCAGCAGCCCTGGGACTAGCGGGGTAAGGACAGATACGCAGTATTTT
d_call: -; v_call: TRBV6-5; j_call: TRBJ1-1; clone_size: -; cdr3_aa: CASSYSTGGGTEAFF; cdr3_nt: TGTGCCAGCAGTTACTCGACGGGGGGCGGCACTGAAGCTTTCTTT
d_call: TRBD1; v_call: TRBV7-9; j_call: TRBJ2-4; clone_size: -; cdr3_aa: CASKGSDRQYF; cdr3_nt: TGTGCCAGCAAGGGATCGGACAGGCAGTACTTC
d_call: -; v_call: TRBV7-2; j_call: TRBJ1-5; clone_size: once; cdr3_aa: CASSRNGQYNQPQHF; cdr3_nt: TGTGCCAGCAGCCGCAACGGACAGTATAATCAGCCCCAGCATTTT
d_call: TRBD2; v_call: TRBV2; j_call: TRBJ2-5; clone_size: -; cdr3_aa: CTSRYERGGMETQYF; cdr3_nt: TGTACCAGCAGATACGAGCGGGGGGGTATGGAGACCCAGTACTTC
d_call: TRBD1; v_call: TRBV15; j_call: TRBJ2-5; clone_size: -; cdr3_aa: CATSRPGTGAQETQYF; cdr3_nt: TGTGCCACCAGCAGACCTGGGACAGGAGCCCAAGAGACCCAGTACTTC
d_call: -; v_call: TRBV6-1; j_call: TRBJ2-1; clone_size: few; cdr3_aa: CASRPRGQGPEQFF; cdr3_nt: TGTGCCAGCAGACCCCGTGGGCAGGGCCCTGAGCAGTTCTTC
d_call: -; v_call: TRBV4-1; j_call: TRBJ2-7; clone_size: few; cdr3_aa: CASSQAEDFYEQYF; cdr3_nt: TGCGCCAGCAGCCAAGCTGAAGATTTCTACGAGCAGTACTTC
d_call: -; v_call: TRBV5-6; j_call: TRBJ1-2; clone_size: -; cdr3_aa: CASNLRQGNGYTF; cdr3_nt: TGTGCCAGCAACTTGAGGCAGGGGAATGGCTACACCTTC
d_call: -; v_call: TRBV29-1; j_call: TRBJ2-7; clone_size: few; cdr3_aa: CSVKGGAYEQYF; cdr3_nt: TGCAGCGTAAAAGGGGGAGCCTACGAGCAGTACTTC
d_call: TRBD2; v_call: TRBV7-2; j_call: TRBJ2-1; clone_size: -; cdr3_aa: CASRAAGASYNEQFF; cdr3_nt: TGTGCCAGCAGGGCAGCGGGGGCCTCCTACAATGAGCAGTTCTTC
d_call: TRBD1; v_call: TRBV7-3; j_call: TRBJ1-2; clone_size: -; cdr3_aa: CASNPGQGDSVYTF; cdr3_nt: TGTGCCAGCAACCCGGGACAGGGGGATTCCGTCTACACCTTC
d_call: -; v_call: TRBV13; j_call: TRBJ2-7; clone_size: -; cdr3_aa: CASSSTRTATYEQYF; cdr3_nt: TGTGCCAGCAGCTCAACCCGGACGGCCACCTACGAGCAGTACTTC
d_call: -; v_call: TRBV27; j_call: TRBJ2-1; clone_size: -; cdr3_aa: CASGETGAYNEQFF; cdr3_nt: TGTGCCAGCGGCGAAACCGGGGCGTACAATGAGCAGTTCTTC
d_call: TRBD2; v_call: TRBV7-3; j_call: TRBJ2-6; clone_size: -; cdr3_aa: CASSSIGGISGANVLTF; cdr3_nt: TGTGCCAGCAGCTCAATCGGGGGGATCTCTGGGGCCAACGTCCTGACTTTC
d_call: -; v_call: TRBV21-1; j_call: TRBJ1-4; clone_size: -; cdr3_aa: CASSKAGEGRRATNEKLFF; cdr3_nt: TGTGCCAGCAGCAAAGCGGGGGAGGGGCGCCGCGCAACTAATGAAAAACTGTTTTTT
d_call: TRBD2; v_call: TRBV29-1; j_call: TRBJ2-1; clone_size: few; cdr3_aa: CSVSGGQSSYNEQFF; cdr3_nt: TGCAGCGTTAGCGGGGGGCAAAGCTCCTACAATGAGCAGTTCTTC
d_call: TRBD2; v_call: TRBV14; j_call: TRBJ2-7; clone_size: -; cdr3_aa: CASSQGIWRGGSSGEQYF; cdr3_nt: TGTGCCAGCAGCCAGGGGATTTGGCGGGGGGGAAGCAGCGGCGAGCAGTACTTC
d_call: -; v_call: TRBV12-3/TRBV12-4; j_call: TRBJ2-7; clone_size: few; cdr3_aa: CASTTGTGHYEQYF; cdr3_nt: TGTGCCAGCACCACGGGGACGGGGCATTACGAGCAGTACTTC
d_call: TRBD2; v_call: TRBV10-3; j_call: TRBJ2-2; clone_size: -; cdr3_aa: CAIRLAGPAGGELFF; cdr3_nt: TGTGCCATCAGGCTAGCGGGTCCGGCCGGGGGGGAGCTGTTTTTT
d_call: -; v_call: TRBV25-1; j_call: TRBJ2-3; clone_size: few; cdr3_aa: CASSERGSDTQYF; cdr3_nt: TGTGCCAGCAGTGAAAGGGGGTCGGATACGCAGTATTTT
d_call: -; v_call: TRBV20-1; j_call: TRBJ2-7; clone_size: few; cdr3_aa: CSARDDPYEQYF; cdr3_nt: TGCAGTGCTAGAGATGACCCATACGAGCAGTACTTC
d_call: TRBD2; v_call: TRBV7-2; j_call: TRBJ2-5; clone_size: -; cdr3_aa: CASSFFGGEETQYF; cdr3_nt: TGTGCCAGCAGCTTTTTCGGGGGGGAAGAGACCCAGTACTTC
d_call: -; v_call: TRBV16; j_call: TRBJ1-2; clone_size: few; cdr3_aa: CASSLPTGGGHGYTF; cdr3_nt: TGTGCCAGCAGCCTTCCGACAGGCGGGGGGCATGGCTACACCTTC
d_call: TRBD1; v_call: TRBV5-1; j_call: TRBJ1-1; clone_size: -; cdr3_aa: CASSGRDSNTEAFF; cdr3_nt: TGCGCCAGCAGCGGCCGGGACAGCAACACTGAAGCTTTCTTT
d_call: TRBD2; v_call: TRBV6-2/TRBV6-3; j_call: TRBJ2-7; clone_size: -; cdr3_aa: CASNMLAEKYEQYF; cdr3_nt: TGTGCCAGCAATATGCTAGCGGAGAAATACGAGCAGTACTTC
d_call: TRBD2; v_call: TRBV29-1; j_call: TRBJ2-1; clone_size: -; cdr3_aa: CSVEGTPRAGHYNEQFF; cdr3_nt: TGCAGCGTTGAAGGTACCCCTCGAGCGGGGCACTACAATGAGCAGTTCTTC
d_call: TRBD2; v_call: TRBV20-1; j_call: TRBJ2-2; clone_size: few; cdr3_aa: CSARGGFNVGELFF; cdr3_nt: TGCAGTGCTAGGGGGGGGTTTAACGTCGGGGAGCTGTTTTTT
d_call: TRBD1; v_call: TRBV12-5; j_call: TRBJ2-5; clone_size: -; cdr3_aa: CASGSTGGAWRTQYF; cdr3_nt: TGTGCTAGTGGTTCTACAGGGGGCGCTTGGAGAACCCAGTACTTC
d_call: -; v_call: TRBV7-2; j_call: TRBJ2-2; clone_size: -; cdr3_aa: CASSSKLGELFF; cdr3_nt: TGTGCCAGCAGCTCTAAATTGGGGGAGCTGTTTTTT
d_call: TRBD1; v_call: TRBV7-7; j_call: TRBJ2-3; clone_size: few; cdr3_aa: CASSSQGAGDTQYF; cdr3_nt: TGTGCTAGCAGCTCCCAGGGGGCGGGAGATACGCAGTATTTT
d_call: -; v_call: TRBV6-5; j_call: TRBJ2-7; clone_size: -; cdr3_aa: CASRAQRGFEQYF; cdr3_nt: TGTGCCAGCAGGGCTCAGAGGGGCTTCGAGCAGTACTTC
d_call: -; v_call: TRBV25-1; j_call: TRBJ2-5; clone_size: -; cdr3_aa: CASSETWQGQETQYF; cdr3_nt: TGTGCCAGCAGTGAAACTTGGCAGGGGCAAGAGACCCAGTACTTC
d_call: TRBD1; v_call: TRBV6-5; j_call: TRBJ1-2; clone_size: few; cdr3_aa: CASSQTGVLGYTF; cdr3_nt: TGTGCCAGCAGTCAGACAGGGGTCCTTGGCTACACCTTC
d_call: -; v_call: TRBV28; j_call: TRBJ2-1; clone_size: once; cdr3_aa: CASSLEQGGLFF; cdr3_nt: TGTGCCAGCAGTCTCGAGCAGGGAGGTCTGTTCTTC
d_call: TRBD1; v_call: TRBV7-8; j_call: TRBJ1-1; clone_size: -; cdr3_aa: CASSRERQGLTEAFF; cdr3_nt: TGTGCCAGCAGCAGAGAGAGACAGGGTCTCACTGAAGCTTTCTTT
d_call: -; v_call: TRBV3-1; j_call: TRBJ2-2; clone_size: -; cdr3_aa: CASSLDTSTGELFF; cdr3_nt: TGTGCCAGCAGCCTGGACACCTCAACCGGGGAGCTGTTTTTT
d_call: -; v_call: TRBV20-1; j_call: TRBJ1-2; clone_size: few; cdr3_aa: CSAPQQGVTYGYTF; cdr3_nt: TGCAGTGCTCCTCAACAGGGTGTTACCTATGGCTACACCTTC
d_call: -; v_call: TRBV4-3; j_call: TRBJ2-1; clone_size: few; cdr3_aa: CATSRDMLPHNEQFF; cdr3_nt: TGCGCCACCTCAAGAGACATGTTACCCCACAATGAGCAGTTCTTC
d_call: TRBD1; v_call: TRBV7-6; j_call: TRBJ2-1; clone_size: -; cdr3_aa: CASSRGQGAQGESYRDEQFF; cdr3_nt: TGTGCCAGCAGCAGGGGACAGGGGGCACAAGGGGAAAGCTACAGGGATGAGCAGTTCTTC
d_call: -; v_call: TRBV14; j_call: TRBJ2-7; clone_size: -; cdr3_aa: CASSQAEGLTRYEQYF; cdr3_nt: TGTGCCAGCAGCCAAGCTGAGGGACTTACACGCTACGAGCAGTACTTC
d_call: TRBD1; v_call: TRBV4-3; j_call: TRBJ1-2; clone_size: once; cdr3_aa: CASSQERTGWNGYTF; cdr3_nt: TGCGCCAGCAGCCAGGAGAGGACAGGGTGGAATGGCTACACCTTC
d_call: -; v_call: TRBV12-3/TRBV12-4; j_call: TRBJ1-5; clone_size: -; cdr3_aa: CASSHRVEQPQHF; cdr3_nt: TGTGCCAGCAGTCACCGGGTAGAGCAGCCCCAGCATTTT
d_call: TRBD2; v_call: TRBV6-5; j_call: TRBJ2-3; clone_size: few; cdr3_aa: CASSSNPGGPGNTQYF; cdr3_nt: TGTGCCAGCAGTTCCAATCCGGGGGGGCCAGGGAATACGCAGTATTTT